The 5 T cell receptor beta chains below all came from one sample that was sequenced in a study of shared T cell receptors in the human thymus. This table comes from immunoSEQ multiplex PCR, and its TCRdb copy is limited to in-frame clones, with some not included. This table has about 660,000 clones, approximately 88% appearing once. A further study also used this sample, focusing on human thymus T cells.

The material sequenced was thymocytes. Every receptor here comes from a boy less than two years old with a congenital heart defect.

The chain recombines TRBV29-1 with TRBJ2-3; 7 positions agree with TRBD2. Germline V gene data show CDR1 as SQVTM and CDR2 as ANQGSEA. This CDR3 contains 13 residues. J was trimmed by 5 bases and V by 6 bases; bases with no gene match: 8. The CDR3 DNA sequence: TGCAGCGTGGCGGGGCGCGGGGGAGATACGCAGTATTTT. This translates into CSVAGRGGDTQYF.

This sequence joins TRBV30 and TRBJ2-7, with a tentative D call TRBD2 (6 bases). The CDR3 has 15 amino acids. In germline, CDR1 is GTSNPN, CDR2 SVGIG (reference sequence). V dropped 4 bases and J dropped 5 bases, with 21 bases sitting between them. In DNA, the CDR3 is TGTGCCTGGACCAACCCCGGGAGTTCAAACGACGAGCAGTACTTC. This gives the protein CAWTNPGSSNDEQYF.

V and J are TRBV9 and TRBJ2-1; weak D call: TRBD2 (6 bases). Germline V lookup: CDR1 SGDLS, CDR2 YYNGEE. The CDR3 covers 13 residues. Trimming removed 6 bases from V and 8 bases from J, with 15 bases in between. The CDR3 region is CASNNVPGDEQFF. CDR3 sequence (DNA): TGTGCCAGCAATAACGTCCCGGGGGATGAGCAGTTCTTC.

The chain uses TRBV11-1 and TRBJ2-2, with 9 bases fitting TRBD1. Germline CDR1 and CDR2: SGHAT and FQDESV (reference sequence). The V segment lost 5 bases and the J segment 1 base; nucleotides outside the gene matches: 2. The CDR3 has 15 residues. DNA of the CDR3: TGTGCCAGCAGCGTGGGACAGGGGAACACCGGGGAGCTGTTTTTT. Translation: CASSVGQGNTGELFF.

The chain recombines TRBV7-6 with TRBJ2-7; 8 bases line up with TRBD2. Germline V gives CDR1 SGHVS, CDR2 FNYEAQ. The CDR3 is made up of 17 amino acids. V shed 4 bases, J shed 0 bases, and the junction held 11 bases outside the gene matches. The CDR3 loop is CASSSELSGNPSYEQYF. The CDR3 region has the DNA TGTGCCAGCAGCTCCGAGCTTAGCGGGAACCCCTCCTACGAGCAGTACTTC.